Below are 12 T cell receptor beta chains sequenced from a single sample in a study of blood T cell repertoires in COVID-19. Sequencing used immunoSEQ multiplex PCR; TCRdb keeps in-frame clones, though not all of them. The table has 250,000 to 300,000 clones, 85% seen once. The specimen was peripheral blood. Source of these receptors: a middle-aged man with active or convalescent COVID-19.

The chain couples TRBV4-2 to TRBJ2-2, with 11 nucleotides matching TRBD2. The J segment lost 3 bases and the V segment lost 4 bases, leaving 4 bases of the junction unmatched. This CDR3 is 16 amino acids long. Per germline, CDR1 LGHNA and CDR2 YNFKEQ. The CDR3 sequence: CASSPRTSGYTGELFF. Here the CDR3 DNA reads TGTGCCAGCAGCCCACGGACTAGCGGGTACACCGGGGAGCTGTTTTTT.

Here the CDR3 reads CASSRYLAGNNEQFF. Here the CDR3 DNA reads TGTGCCAGCTCACGGTACCTAGCGGGGAACAATGAGCAGTTCTTC. The rearrangement links TRBV18 to TRBJ2-1; 9 nucleotides match TRBD2. V dropped 4 bases and J dropped 5; count of bases not matched to a gene: 6. This CDR3 spans 15 amino acids. Germline V CDR1 and CDR2: KGHSH, LQKENI.

This chain joins TRBV18 and TRBJ2-3, with 11 bases aligning to TRBD2. Germline V lookup: CDR1 KGHSH, CDR2 LQKENI. The CDR3 is made up of 17 amino acids. The V segment lost 3 bases and the J segment 3 bases; nucleotides outside the gene matches: 8. CDR3 sequence: CASSPTSSGRLTDTQYF. CDR3 nucleotides: TGTGCCAGCTCACCTACATCTAGCGGGAGGTTGACAGATACGCAGTATTTT. The entire variable domain, with the rest obtained from reference TRBV18 and TRBJ2-3, is as follows: NAGVMQNPRHLVRRRGQEARLRCSPMKGHSHVYWYRQLPEEGLKFMVYLQKENIIDESGMPKERFSAEFPKEGPSILRIQQVVRGDSAAYFCASSPTSSGRLTDTQYFGPGTRLTVL.

The chain uses TRBV11-2 and TRBJ1-2; no clear D. Germline V gene lookup returns CDR1 SGHAT and CDR2 FQNNGV. Deletions cut 2 bases from V and 0 bases from J, with 13 bases between. This CDR3 has 16 residues. This CDR3 reads CASSLSMRRANYGYTF. CDR3 bases: TGTGCCAGCAGCTTATCCATGAGGCGGGCTAACTATGGCTACACCTTC.

This rearrangement joins TRBV25-1 to TRBJ1-6; perhaps TRBD1 as D (6 bases). The CDR3 totals 13 residues. V was trimmed by 5 bases and J by 9 bases, leaving 11 bases between them. Germline V lookup: CDR1 MGHDK, CDR2 SYGVNS. The CDR3 reads CASSQTGSSPLHF. The CDR3 nucleotides read TGTGCCAGCAGTCAAACAGGGAGTTCACCCCTCCACTTT.

The CDR3 nucleotides are TGTGCCAGCAGCCAATACCGGGCCACAGGTTCACCCCTCCACTTT. Translated: CASSQYRATGSPLHF. This chain connects TRBV5-4 to TRBJ1-6, with a possible D match to TRBD1 (5 bases). The CDR3 contains 15 residues. Germline CDR1 SGHNT, CDR2 YYREEE (reference sequence). V was clipped by 4 bases and J by 9 bases, with 17 bases between them. Together with reference TRBV5-4 and TRBJ1-6, the CDR3 gives the full variable domain: ETGVTQSPTHLIKTRGQQVTLRCSSQSGHNTVSWYQQALGQGPQFIFQYYREEENGRGNFPPRFSGLQFPNYSSELNVNALELDDSALYLCASSQYRATGSPLHFGNGTRLTVT.

The chain uses TRBV4-2 and TRBJ2-7; D is undetermined. Germline V CDR1 and CDR2: LGHNA, YNFKEQ. Trimming shortened V by 0 bases and J by 2 bases, and 11 bases separated the two germline ends. This CDR3 is built from 15 residues. Written as DNA, the CDR3 is TGTGCCAGCAGCCAAGAGGTAACTCTGACCTACGAGCAGTACTTC. It encodes CASSQEVTLTYEQYF.

This clone was seen ten or more times. The chain uses TRBV25-1 and TRBJ2-1, with unresolved D. CDR1 is MGHDK and CDR2 is SYGVNS in the germline V gene. The CDR3 covers 11 residues. Trimming took off 4 bases at V and 8 bases at J, with 6 bases between the two ends. The CDR3 DNA sequence: TGTGCCAGCAGTGGACTGGATGAGCAGTTCTTC. Translating it yields CASSGLDEQFF. Drawing the rest from reference TRBV25-1 and TRBJ2-1, the complete variable domain is EADIYQTPRYLVIGTGKKITLECSQTMGHDKMYWYQQDPGMELHLIHYSYGVNSTEKGDLSSESTVSRIRTEHFPLTLESARPSHTSQYLCASSGLDEQFFGPGTRLTVL.

V usage is TRBV11-3 and J usage is TRBJ2-1; 8 bases line up with TRBD2. CDR3 size: 15 residues. The V and J ends lost 8 bases and 2 bases, in that order; junction bases with no gene match: 8. Germline V gene data show CDR1 as SGHNT and CDR2 as YENEEA. CDR3 loop: CASSTSGATYNEQFF. DNA of the CDR3: TGTGCCAGCTCTACTAGCGGAGCTACCTACAATGAGCAGTTCTTC.

The sample holds one count of this clone. The J gene is TRBJ2-2, the V gene TRBV2; 10 bases fit TRBD1. The CDR3 extends over 16 amino acids. Germline CDR1 reads SNHLY; CDR2 reads FYNNEI. J was trimmed by 2 bases and V by 2 bases; bases with no gene match: 2. The CDR3 loop is CASSERDRGNTGELFF. The CDR3 DNA sequence: TGTGCCAGCAGTGAAAGGGACAGGGGAAACACCGGGGAGCTGTTTTTT.

CDR3 in DNA: TGTGCCAGCAGTTTCGGAGGGAGTGAGAAAGAGACCCAGTACTTC. This gives the protein CASSFGGSEKETQYF. This rearrangement joins TRBV28 to TRBJ2-5; a possible D gene is TRBD2 (6 bases). V dropped 3 bases and J dropped 3 bases, with 14 bases sitting between them. Germline CDR1 MDHEN, CDR2 SYDVKM. This CDR3 is built from 15 residues. The variable domain in full, completed from reference TRBV28 and TRBJ2-5, reads DVKVTQSSRYLVKRTGEKVFLECVQDMDHENMFWYRQDPGLGLRLIYFSYDVKMKEKGDIPEGYSVSREKKERFSLILESASTNQTSMYLCASSFGGSEKETQYFGPGTRLLVL.

This clone was detected once. The CDR3 DNA reads TGTGCCATCAGTGACCCTAGCGGCCTAAGCAATGAGCAGTTCTTC. Translating it yields CAISDPSGLSNEQFF. The chain uses TRBV10-3 and TRBJ2-1; 7 bases map to TRBD2. V shed 3 bases, J shed 6 bases, and the junction held 8 bases outside the gene matches. CDR3 length equals 15 residues. Germline CDR1 reads ENHRY; CDR2 reads SYGVKD.